A selection of T cell receptor beta chains follows, all from one sample in a study of T-cell reconstitution after alpha-beta-depleted transplantation in children. TCRdb called the PCR reads again in MiXCR, with one record for every CDR3 protein. The sample has 240,000 or so distinct CDR3 sequences, roughly 7.7% seen once; the top ten hold roughly 5.8%. Sequences were derived from PBMCs, mostly from graft donor cells, sampled 180 days after TCRalphabeta/CD19-depleted stem cell transplant. The receptors derive from a male patient aged 10 to 17 who had a stem cell transplant for acute lymphoblastic leukemia, so the T cells may come from the graft donor. Both conserved end residues are part of each CDR3. The D gene is left open where the match is weak. Expanded clones are given a class, and other clones once, few, many or no size at all.

d_call j_call v_call clone_size cdr3_aa cdr3_nt
- TRBJ1-3 TRBV20-1 many CSAREGGAGNTIYF TGCAGTGCTAGAGAGGGGGGCGCTGGAAACACCATATATTTT
TRBD1 TRBJ1-2 TRBV5-5 many CASSLVGTGGYGYTF TGTGCCAGCAGCTTGGTAGGGACAGGGGGCTATGGCTACACCTTC
- TRBJ2-1 TRBV5-6 many CASSFEGGTFGEQFF TGTGCCAGCAGCTTCGAGGGGGGGACTTTTGGTGAGCAGTTCTTC
- TRBJ2-7 TRBV12-3/TRBV12-4 few CASSNPGLPREQYF TGTGCCAGCAGTAACCCGGGCCTCCCTAGGGAGCAGTACTTC
- TRBJ2-1 TRBV7-6 many CASSLGLTNEQFF TGTGCCAGCAGCTTAGGACTCACAAATGAGCAGTTCTTC
- TRBJ2-2 TRBV7-2 many CASSVDRNTGELFF TGTGCCAGCAGCGTGGACAGAAACACCGGGGAGCTGTTTTTT
- TRBJ1-3 TRBV24-1 many CATSDGGRSPGNTIYF TGTGCCACCAGTGATGGTGGACGGTCACCTGGAAACACCATATATTTT
- TRBJ2-2 TRBV25-1 many CASKADSLVGELFF TGTGCCAGCAAAGCGGACAGCCTCGTCGGGGAGCTGTTTTTT
- TRBJ2-5 TRBV27 many CASKEGWYQETQYF TGTGCCAGCAAAGAGGGATGGTACCAAGAGACCCAGTACTTC
TRBD2 TRBJ2-3 TRBV6-5 few CASSYSTLAGGPRGTQYF TGTGCCAGCAGTTACTCGACCTTAGCGGGGGGGCCGAGGGGTACGCAGTATTTT
TRBD1 TRBJ2-2 TRBV29-1 many CSVEAFPDRGPYTGELFF TGCAGCGTTGAAGCTTTCCCGGACAGGGGACCTTACACCGGGGAGCTGTTTTTT
- TRBJ2-6 TRBV19 many CASSIVVARGPGANVLTF TGTGCCAGTAGTATAGTAGTAGCGCGCGGCCCTGGGGCCAACGTCCTGACTTTC
- TRBJ2-3 TRBV2 - CASSDGGDTQYF TGTGCCAGCAGCGACGGGGGAGATACGCAGTATTTT
- TRBJ2-2 TRBV5-1 many CASSSLLRNTGELFF TGCGCCAGCAGCAGCCTCCTTCGGAACACCGGGGAGCTGTTTTTT
TRBD2 TRBJ2-1 TRBV28 many CASSSPTSGRRVQFF TGTGCCAGCAGTTCCCCGACTAGCGGGAGAAGAGTGCAGTTCTTC
- TRBJ2-1 TRBV9 many CASSVDLAGRSSEQFF TGTGCCAGCAGCGTAGATTTGGCGGGAAGGTCCTCGGAGCAGTTCTTC
- TRBJ2-7 TRBV28 many CASLPTGVGVGEQYF TGTGCCAGCCTCCCTACGGGGGTGGGGGTGGGGGAGCAGTACTTC
- TRBJ1-6 TRBV5-8 many CASSLGTLENSPLHF TGTGCCAGCAGCTTGGGGACTCTGGAGAATTCACCCCTCCACTTT
- TRBJ1-1 TRBV3-1 many CASSQAGGRPNTEAFF TGTGCCAGCAGCCAAGCTGGGGGCCGGCCGAACACTGAAGCTTTCTTT
TRBD1 TRBJ2-2 TRBV6-1 many CASEHRQGRATGELFF TGTGCCAGTGAGCATCGACAGGGGCGGGCCACCGGGGAGCTGTTTTTT
- TRBJ1-2 TRBV6-1 many CASSEGTATNYGYTF TGTGCCAGCAGTGAAGGGACCGCTACTAACTATGGCTACACCTTC
TRBD1 TRBJ2-5 TRBV24-1 many CAISVNVLRGPTETQYF TGTGCCATCTCAGTGAATGTCTTGAGGGGGCCAACCGAGACCCAGTACTTC
TRBD2 TRBJ2-1 TRBV6-4 many CASSDSPQSGSIYNEQFF TGTGCCAGCAGTGACTCCCCGCAGAGCGGGAGTATCTACAATGAGCAGTTCTTC
TRBD2 TRBJ2-5 TRBV5-1 many CASSLGGGAGETQYF TGCGCCAGCAGCTTAGGCGGGGGGGCCGGTGAGACCCAGTACTTC
- TRBJ1-2 TRBV7-9 many CASSLDLSVPYGYTF TGTGCCAGCAGCTTAGATTTGTCAGTCCCCTATGGCTACACCTTC
TRBD2 TRBJ2-3 TRBV12-3/TRBV12-4 - CAFSLWGPGGTDTQYF TGTGCCTTCAGTTTATGGGGCCCGGGGGGAACAGATACGCAGTATTTT
- TRBJ2-7 TRBV3-1 few CASSQTGYEQYF TGTGCCAGCAGCCAGACCGGCTACGAGCAGTACTTC
- TRBJ1-1 TRBV10-1 - CASSEGPTEAFF TGCGCCAGCAGTGAGGGGCCCACTGAAGCTTTCTTT
- TRBJ2-3 TRBV20-1 many CSARRGSSTDTQYF TGCAGTGCTAGACGGGGGTCTAGCACAGATACGCAGTATTTT
TRBD1 TRBJ2-7 TRBV10-3 many CAIKKEGQGPSIPLF TGTGCCATCAAGAAGGAGGGACAGGGTCCATCTATCCCGCTTTTC
- TRBJ2-7 TRBV29-1 many CSVGDNSYEQYF TGCAGCGTTGGCGACAACTCCTACGAGCAGTACTTC
- TRBJ2-1 TRBV24-1 many CATSDSRYYNEQFF TGTGCCACCAGTGATAGTAGATACTACAATGAGCAGTTCTTC
- TRBJ2-2 TRBV4-2 many CASSQDGQGEAGELFF TGTGCCAGCAGCCAAGATGGGCAGGGTGAGGCCGGGGAGCTGTTTTTT
- TRBJ2-1 TRBV7-2 many CASSLRLGVLNEQFF TGTGCCAGCAGCCTCAGACTAGGGGTTCTCAATGAGCAGTTCTTC
- TRBJ2-1 TRBV11-2 many CASSLDTPYSYNEQFF TGTGCCAGCAGCTTGGACACCCCATACTCCTACAATGAGCAGTTCTTC
- TRBJ2-7 TRBV29-1 many CSVGAGPSNEQYF TGCAGCGTTGGGGCAGGACCTTCCAACGAGCAGTACTTC
TRBD1 TRBJ2-7 TRBV11-2 many CASSFRQGIDEQYF TGTGCCAGCAGCTTCCGACAGGGTATTGACGAGCAGTACTTC